This TCR beta chain was observed in a study of CD8 T cells in ankylosing spondylitis. Study outcomes and limitations: Relatively scarce in peripheral blood, disease-linked clones were CD8+. The study identified a TCR beta motif of about eight highly homologous variants that appeared characteristic of ankylosing spondylitis blood.

The CDR3 consists of 13 residues. Trimming took 7 bases from V and 6 from J, leaving 15 bases between them. Using its own MiXCR run on the 5' RACE reads, TCRdb lists one record per CDR3 protein. Of about 390,000 distinct CDR3 sequences listed, 20% to 25% are singletons. There are a few counts of this clonotype. Its target is not known. The TCR was taken from a male donor with ankylosing spondylitis. The sample comprised blood, either unsorted or a sorted T cell fraction (not recorded which). This sequence joins TRBV12-3 or TRBV12-4 and TRBJ1-1; no clear D gene. CDR3 amino acids: CASTFLMGSEAFF. The CDR3 region has the DNA TGTGCCAGCACCTTCCTAATGGGTTCTGAAGCTTTCTTT.